Described below is a single T cell receptor beta chain sequence and its context. It has no known antigen specificity. No much larger clone exists at a distance of one base, and base qualities are not known. CDR1 and CDR2, looked up from the germline V gene (reference sequence), are LNHDA and SQIVND. Trimming costs V 4 bases and J 1 base, and their ends lie 13 bases apart. Its CDR3 holds 15 amino acids, cysteine through phenylalanine. The kept DNA is CDR3 alone, 45 bases in frame from the first base. The sample belongs to a study of blood T cell repertoires in COVID-19 (TCRdb year 2020). Context from the whole study: Samples covering the acute and convalescent phases of COVID-19 were provided by collaborators in the United States, Italy and Spain. The prospective study material was composed of cDNA or gDNA derived from T cells, B-cell-depleted T cells, or PBMCs. Subjects who had been exposed to COVID-19, were actively infected with it, or had recovered from it provided the deeply sampled blood TCRbeta repertoires that made up the dataset. A freely available public database, intended as a resource for researchers studying the immune response to SARS-CoV-2, is where the repertoires were released. The samples were drawn from the first 160 participants of the ongoing ImmuneRACE study and from 950 to 1,500 subjects provided by 6 global collaborators. A de-identified subject ID, COVID-19 status, age in years and sex were almost always included in the sample metadata. Where HLA class I and class II types were available, the types were taken from metadata supplied by the sample provider, not from assay-based typing.

The collaborating institutions used their own protocols to collect whole blood in K2EDTA tubes. For TCRbeta analysis, collaborators shipped samples in one of three forms: frozen whole blood, isolated PBMCs, or DNA extracted from either of those sample types. The paper's findings and limits, for the study overall: The quantity of clinical and demographic metadata differed by source and by participant and was supplied without curation.

TCRbeta CDR3 regions were amplified from genomic DNA using the immunoSEQ Assay, a bias-controlled multiplex PCR. Per the source publication's procedure: The number of nucleated cells in each sample was estimated by amplification of reference gene primers within the assay. To quantify the absolute abundance of each unique TCRbeta CDR3 rearrangement, sequence reads were collapsed and filtered. For each sample, productive Simpson clonality was calculated by taking the square root of Simpson's diversity index across productive rearrangements. TCRdb retrieved this table from immuneACCESS and kept in-frame rearrangements only. Not all clones are present; in checked studies, unresolved V genes account for under half, and no reason is known for the remainder. V, J and clone size derive from that table, while D and trimming were established from the DNA sequence. This sample is represented by approximately 200,000 clones; around 84% of them were singletons. About 4.8% of the sample is taken by the ten largest.

In this chain, TRBV19 is recombined with TRBJ1-1; a tentative D call is TRBD1 (6 bases match). The clonotype originates from a man between 50 and 59 years old with acute or convalescent COVID-19. Sequencing was performed on peripheral blood. The DNA sequence is as follows: TGTGCCAGTAGTACTGGGGGGGCACGGAACACTGAAGCTTTCTTT. The resulting protein is CASSTGGARNTEAFF.